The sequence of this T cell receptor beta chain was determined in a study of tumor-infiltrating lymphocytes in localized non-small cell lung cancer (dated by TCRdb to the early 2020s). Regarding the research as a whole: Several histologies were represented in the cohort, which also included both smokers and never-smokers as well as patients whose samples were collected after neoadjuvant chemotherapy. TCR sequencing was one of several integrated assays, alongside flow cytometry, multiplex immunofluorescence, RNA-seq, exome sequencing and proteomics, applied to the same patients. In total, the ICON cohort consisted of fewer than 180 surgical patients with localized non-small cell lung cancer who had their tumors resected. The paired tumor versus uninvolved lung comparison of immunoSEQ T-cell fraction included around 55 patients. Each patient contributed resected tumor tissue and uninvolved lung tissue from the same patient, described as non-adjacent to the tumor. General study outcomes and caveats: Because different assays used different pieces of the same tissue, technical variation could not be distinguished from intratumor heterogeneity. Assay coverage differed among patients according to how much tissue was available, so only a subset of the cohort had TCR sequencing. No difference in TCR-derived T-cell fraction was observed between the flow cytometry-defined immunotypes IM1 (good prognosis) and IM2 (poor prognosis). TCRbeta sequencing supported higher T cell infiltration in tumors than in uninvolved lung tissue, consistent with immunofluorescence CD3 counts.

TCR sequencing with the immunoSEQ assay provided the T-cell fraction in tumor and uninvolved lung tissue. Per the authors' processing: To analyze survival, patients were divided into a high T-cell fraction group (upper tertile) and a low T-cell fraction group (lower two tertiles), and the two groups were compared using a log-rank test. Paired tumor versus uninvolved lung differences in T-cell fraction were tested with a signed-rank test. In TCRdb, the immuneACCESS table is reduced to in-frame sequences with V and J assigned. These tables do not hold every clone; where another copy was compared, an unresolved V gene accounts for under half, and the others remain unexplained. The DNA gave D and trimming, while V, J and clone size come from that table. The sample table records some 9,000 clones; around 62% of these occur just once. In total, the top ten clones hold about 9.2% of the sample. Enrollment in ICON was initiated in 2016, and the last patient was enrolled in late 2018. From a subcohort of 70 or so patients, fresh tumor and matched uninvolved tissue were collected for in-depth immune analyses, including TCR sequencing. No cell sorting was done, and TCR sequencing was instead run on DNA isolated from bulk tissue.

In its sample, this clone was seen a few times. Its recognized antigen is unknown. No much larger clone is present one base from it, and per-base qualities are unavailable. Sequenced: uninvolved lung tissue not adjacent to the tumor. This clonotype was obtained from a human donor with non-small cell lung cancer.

CDR3 reads: CASTSRGGVRTNYGYTF. The sequence in DNA is TGTGCCAGCACATCACGAGGCGGCGTCAGAACTAACTATGGCTACACCTTC. The sequence links TRBV11-2 to TRBJ1-2, with the D gene uncertain. Including cysteine and phenylalanine, the CDR3 has 17 amino acids. Just CDR3 DNA is preserved here, 51 bases in frame from base 1. The V and J ends are trimmed by 7 bases and 0 bases, leaving 21 bases between them. For CDR1 and CDR2, the germline V gene lists SGHAT and FQNNGV.